This T cell receptor beta chain derives from a study of regulatory T cells in long-lasting Graves disease (dated by TCRdb to about 2021). With respect to the entire study: Patients with newly diagnosed Graves' disease had been on antithyroid drugs for under 3 months. Peripheral blood TCR sequencing and RNA sequencing compared persistent Graves' disease patients with newly diagnosed Graves' disease patients. The study was conducted in China and was registered as a clinical trial. A total of approximately 35 samples underwent TCR sequencing: around 13 from persistent and roughly 20 from newly diagnosed Graves' disease patients. Broader findings and caveats from the paper: Compared with newly diagnosed patients, persistent Graves' disease patients had lower TCR Shannon entropy and fewer highly expanded clones, which suggests clonal expansion. Sequencing and analysis were restricted to the TCR beta chain. Persistent disease showed preferential use of TRBV28, TRBJ1-2 and TRBJ2-5, whereas newly diagnosed disease favored TRBV20-1 and TRBJ2-1. The authors noted that the small sample size was a limitation that may lower accuracy. Only peripheral blood was studied, because thyroid tissue, the primary lesion, was inaccessible. Patients with persistent disease shared more public clonotypes (about 2,900) than newly diagnosed patients did (966).

Libraries were prepared through multiplex PCR. Instrument used: Illumina HiSeq 4000. iRepertoire HTBI primers and Arm-PCR amplification of CDR3 regions were used to construct TCR beta libraries. Before sequencing, the PCR products went through gel purification. Processing in the source paper ran as follows. Across samples, approximately 68 TRBV and 13 to 15 TRBJ segments were identified and used for gene usage analysis of CDR3 amino acid clonotypes. Filtered high-quality paired reads were merged into contigs using COPE and FqMerger. BLAST was used to align contigs to the IMGT TRBV, TRBD and TRBJ reference genes, and CDR3 was defined following IMGT. Any clonotype with a frequency above 0.1% was counted as a highly expanded clone. Repertoire diversity was measured by Shannon entropy, and V-J evenness by the Gini coefficient. A clonotype found in more than one individual was treated as public. The public reads were reanalyzed by TCRdb: fastp trimming at Q25, MiXCR alignment, in-frame beta chains only. Every CDR3 protein is listed once, alongside the most common genes and DNA of its rows. TCRdb's processing, not the authors' own work, is the source of the V and J calls. This sample gives approximately 440,000 distinct CDR3 sequences in total; around 16% of them show up just once. Of the sample, approximately 12% is held by the ten largest clones.

Inclusive of the bounding cysteine and phenylalanine, the CDR3 is 14 residues long. Only the CDR3 part of the read is kept: 42 bases, read in frame from the first base. V sheds 4 bases and J sheds 2 bases, leaving 10 bases between their ends. Per the germline V gene (reference sequence), LGHDT is the CDR1 and YNNKEL is the CDR2. This clonotype was counted many times. The antigen it recognizes is unknown. Base qualities are missing; no much larger clone stands one base away. Per the publication, the time point label means: newly diagnosed GD, antithyroid drugs for less than 3 months. For both TCR sequencing and RNA sequencing, RNA was extracted from PBMCs using TRIzol. The diagnosis of Graves' disease followed American Thyroid Association guidelines. The patients came from an endocrinology department in Xi'an, China. Each patient gave 8.5 to 9.5 milliliters of peripheral blood, collected in an EDTA anticoagulant tube. Ficoll Paque Plus density gradient separation was used to isolate PBMCs, and no further T cell sorting was done. An Agilent 2100 Bioanalyzer and agarose gel were used to check RNA quality, while a NanoDrop 2000 measured RNA concentration.

A further study also used this sample, focusing on T cells in Graves' hyperthyroidism and ophthalmopathy. The second publication reports: Graves' hyperthyroidism was defined as stable when no progression to ophthalmopathy occurred over 18 months of follow-up. Hyperthyroidism patients were newly diagnosed, with disease duration under 2 months, and aged 18 to 65 years. Patients with uncontrolled infections, other autoimmune diseases, pregnancy or lactation were excluded. Diagnoses relied on clinical symptoms, serum thyroxine and TRAb, thyroid ultrasound and orbital computed tomography. The TCR CDR3 was subjected to a first round of RT-PCR using the HTBI primer set and the Qiagen OneStep RT-PCR kit. Most expanded thyroid clonotypes (frequency above 0.001) were also found in blood, which suggests that blood repertoires may mirror thyroid immune responses. A 13 V-J signature model separated ophthalmopathy from stable hyperthyroidism, with around 90% sensitivity and 81% to 83% specificity in cross-validation and 80%/75% in testing. During validation, the model predicted progression to ophthalmopathy a median of about 6.5 months ahead of onset, with around 71% sensitivity and almost 75% specificity. TCR V-J signatures able to tell the groups apart were searched for in a discovery cohort of about a hundred patients, of whom 43 had Graves' ophthalmopathy and 57 had stable Graves' hyperthyroidism. Whether ophthalmopathy could be predicted prospectively was tested in an independent validation cohort made up of approximately 19 hyperthyroidism patients plus 17 patients who later progressed to ophthalmopathy. The 95 to 100 discovery patients were randomly divided into training and test sets at a 7:3 ratio. In addition, the study compared T-cell repertoires in thyroid tissue and in blood from a handful of Graves' hyperthyroidism patients. After blood sampling, hyperthyroidism patients were treated with methimazole at a starting dose of 30 mg daily, and ophthalmopathy patients were treated with high-dose intravenous methylprednisolone. A second multiplex PCR round built the libraries, followed by size selection and purification. Libraries were sequenced paired-end with 100 bp reads on an Illumina HiSeq2000. SOAPnuke was used to process the raw data, with reads discarded if the reads contained adapters or uncalled bases, had a mean Phred below 15, or lacked an exact constant-primer or identifier match. COPE v1.2.5 was used to merge the high-quality paired reads, and each unique nucleotide sequence was defined as a clonotype. Clonotypes were aligned to IMGT TRBV, TRBD and TRBJ reference segments using MiTCR v1.1. Only V-J combinations with frequency above 0.0001, covering 99.2% of repertoires, were analysed. The TCS score was defined as F50 (clonal expansion) divided by E x V (chaos), with BLOSUM62-based TCRdist calculated between CDR3 peptides within each V-J. Welch's t-statistics and random forest reduced 514 V-J features to 13, which were used in a naive Bayes classifier (R e1071). Sample size was not statistically predetermined, and blinding of investigators to group allocation was not performed. According to the paper, TCR Vbeta CDR3 sequencing was carried out on some 130 peripheral blood samples, which came from under 50 ophthalmopathy, around 74 hyperthyroidism and approximately 17 progressor patients.

The receptor was derived from a man aged 40-49 years with Graves disease. Donor details come from another sample of the same person, matched by shared clones. This sample comprised peripheral blood mononuclear cells (PBMCs), obtained at new diagnosis, from a patient treated with antithyroid drugs. The chain uses TRBV3-1 and TRBJ2-3; the best D guess is TRBD2, with 5 bases matching. The CDR3 is CASSLGVNTDTQYF. The sequenced DNA: TGTGCCAGCAGCCTGGGAGTAAACACAGATACGCAGTATTTT.